This TCR beta chain was sequenced for a study of identifying expanded T cells in peripheral blood. The repertoire was sequenced with immunoSEQ multiplex PCR; TCRdb's copy has only in-frame clones and lacks some. Among about 130,000 clones, approximately 86% were seen once, and the ten largest hold 8.4%. Per the germline V gene, CDR1 is LGHNA and CDR2 is YSLEER. The CDR3 contains 16 residues. V was shortened by 0 bases and J by 2 bases, with 13 bases between the two germline ends. The chain links TRBV4-3 to TRBJ1-2; D might be TRBD1 (5 bases). The TCR sequence derives from a person aged 18 to 75 in good health. Sequencing was done on a sample of blood. The CDR3 loop is CASSQDYGAANYGYTF. The CDR3, as DNA: TGCGCCAGCAGCCAAGATTACGGGGCAGCGAACTATGGCTACACCTTC.